This entry is about one T cell receptor beta chain. Which cohort a participant joined came from the clinical history participants gave. Clones were read by immunoSEQ multiplex PCR, and TCRdb kept only the in-frame ones, dropping some. The sample records roughly 250,000 clones, roughly 90% being singletons. V lost 4 bases and J lost 4; bases outside the gene matches: 8. The CDR3 has 16 amino acids. The germline V gene encodes CDR1 SGHRS and CDR2 YFSETQ. The data originate from a study of blood T cell repertoires in COVID-19. Study summary: COVID-19 samples collected from the United States, Italy and Spain covered acute and convalescent phases. PBMCs, B-cell-depleted T cells, or T cells provided the cDNA or gDNA that made up the material.

This receptor was identified in a woman between 50 and 59 years old who had recovered from COVID-19. Sequenced sample: PBMCs or T cells enriched from blood (not recorded which). The V call is TRBV5-1, the J call TRBJ1-1; the match to TRBD1 covers 12 bases. CDR3 protein: CASSVGQGARGTEAFF. CDR3 DNA: TGCGCCAGCAGCGTGGGACAGGGGGCTAGGGGCACTGAAGCTTTCTTT.